This record looks at one TCR beta chain sequence and its context. The sample belongs to a study of shared clonotypes between healthy human individuals. The method was immunoSEQ multiplex PCR; TCRdb's version includes in-frame clones alone and lacks a portion of them. Of some 700,000 clones listed, roughly 87% were seen once; the top ten hold approximately 35%. The CDR3 sequence is 15 residues long. V shed 0 bases, J shed 9 bases, and the junction held 4 bases outside the gene matches. Germline lookup yields CDR1 SGHDT and CDR2 YYEEEE. V gene TRBV5-6 combines with J gene TRBJ2-1, with TRBD2 matching over 12 bases. Sample: memory CD8+ T cells from PBMCs. Subset noted: CD45RO+ cells pooled with CCR7-negative TemRA cells. The clonotype originates from a man in his late teens or twenties in good health. Some clones in this sample may be carry-over from other donors' samples. The CDR3 bases are TGTGCCAGCAGCTTGGGACTAGCGGGAGCGGGTGAGCAGTTCTTC. Encoded protein: CASSLGLAGAGEQFF.